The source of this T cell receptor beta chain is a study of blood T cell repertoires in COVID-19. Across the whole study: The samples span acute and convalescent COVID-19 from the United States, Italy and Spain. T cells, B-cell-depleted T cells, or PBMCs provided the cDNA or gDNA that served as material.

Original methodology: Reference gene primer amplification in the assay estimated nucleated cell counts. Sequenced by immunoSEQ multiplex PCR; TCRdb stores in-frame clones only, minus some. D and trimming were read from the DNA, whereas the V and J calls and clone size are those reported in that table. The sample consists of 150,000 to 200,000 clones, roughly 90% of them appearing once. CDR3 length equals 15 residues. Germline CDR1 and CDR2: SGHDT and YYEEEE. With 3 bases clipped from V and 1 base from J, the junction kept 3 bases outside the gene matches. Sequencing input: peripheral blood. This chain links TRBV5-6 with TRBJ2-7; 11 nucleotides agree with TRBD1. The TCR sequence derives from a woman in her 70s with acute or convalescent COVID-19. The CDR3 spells CASSSGQGASYEQYF. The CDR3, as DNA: TGTGCCAGCAGCTCTGGACAGGGGGCGTCCTACGAGCAGTACTTC.